This section outlines one TCR beta chain sequence together with its context. Its antigen is undetermined. These data are taken from a study of cytomegalovirus exposure and HLA in healthy donors. Across the study: From donors who were HLA-typed, an early data release held 80 million or so unique TCRs. Whole-study results and caveats: Per a later analysis, HLA-associated TCR beta chains showed more clonal expansion than other, equally common TCR beta chains.

Unmatched junction bases numbered 12, after V lost 1 base and J lost 0 bases. The CDR3 spans 19 residues. Looked up from germline, CDR1 is LGHNA and CDR2 is YSLEER. Primers included in the PCR were 60 Vbeta and 13 Jbeta primers. TCRdb's table, derived via immunoSEQ multiplex PCR, lists solely in-frame clones and lacks some. The sample shows 70,000 to 90,000 clones, roughly 82% of them seen only once. This receptor was identified in a male donor in good health and CMV-seropositive. Sequencing input: PBMCs. The V gene is TRBV4-3, the J gene TRBJ2-3; 8 bases are a match to TRBD2. In DNA form, the CDR3 reads TGCGCCAGCAGCCAAGTCCCGTCAAAGCGGGGGCCTAGCACAGATACGCAGTATTTT. Encoded protein: CASSQVPSKRGPSTDTQYF.